This is a list of T cell receptor beta chains from one sample in a study of blood T cell repertoires in COVID-19. Generated by immunoSEQ multiplex PCR, the TCRdb table keeps only in-frame clones and is missing some. The repertoire includes about 200,000 clones, around 84% of them detected once, and around 6.5% sits in the top ten. Material for sequencing was peripheral blood. These receptors were collected from a man older than 75 with acute or convalescent COVID-19. CDR3s include the opening cysteine and the closing phenylalanine or tryptophan. The D gene is left open where the match is weak.

V gene: TRBV5-1
CDR3 length: 14
J gene: TRBJ2-7
D gene: TRBD2
CDR3 protein: CASSFGGANYEQYF

V gene: TRBV27
CDR3 length: 15
J gene: TRBJ2-1
D gene: TRBD2
CDR3 protein: CASSVPGLASNEQFF

V gene: TRBV11-3
CDR3 length: 14
J gene: TRBJ2-5
D gene: NA
CDR3 protein: CASSPGGGQETQYF

V gene: TRBV20-1
CDR3 length: 11
J gene: TRBJ2-5
D gene: NA
CDR3 protein: CSAEGRETQYF

V gene: TRBV7-3
CDR3 length: 15
J gene: TRBJ2-1
D gene: NA
CDR3 protein: CASSFVPGENNEQFF

V gene: TRBV6-2/TRBV6-3
CDR3 length: 14
J gene: TRBJ1-1
D gene: NA
CDR3 protein: CASSPRVANTEAFF

V gene: TRBV27
CDR3 length: 18
J gene: TRBJ2-2
D gene: TRBD2
CDR3 protein: CASSAYRLAGGRTGELFF

V gene: TRBV19
CDR3 length: 18
J gene: TRBJ2-3
D gene: TRBD1
CDR3 protein: CASSIGTGGSSSTDTQYF

V gene: TRBV24-1
CDR3 length: 15
J gene: TRBJ1-6
D gene: TRBD1
CDR3 protein: CATSGGTASNSPLHF

V gene: TRBV11-2
CDR3 length: 15
J gene: TRBJ2-1
D gene: NA
CDR3 protein: CASSPRRISYNEQFF

V gene: TRBV6-5
CDR3 length: 13
J gene: TRBJ1-1
D gene: NA
CDR3 protein: CASSSSVPPEAFF

V gene: TRBV12-3/TRBV12-4
CDR3 length: 12
J gene: TRBJ1-5
D gene: NA
CDR3 protein: CASSLQGQPQHF

V gene: TRBV6-5
CDR3 length: 14
J gene: TRBJ2-3
D gene: NA
CDR3 protein: CASSYRRVADTQYF

V gene: TRBV19
CDR3 length: 17
J gene: TRBJ2-2
D gene: NA
CDR3 protein: CASSMVWGSTDTGELFF

V gene: TRBV28
CDR3 length: 15
J gene: TRBJ1-2
D gene: NA
CDR3 protein: CASSLVAGWNYGYTF

V gene: TRBV10-1
CDR3 length: 12
J gene: TRBJ2-2
D gene: NA
CDR3 protein: CASASGDGELFF

V gene: TRBV5-1
CDR3 length: 16
J gene: TRBJ2-1
D gene: TRBD1
CDR3 protein: CASSTQGATAYNEQFF

V gene: TRBV28
CDR3 length: 15
J gene: TRBJ1-6
D gene: TRBD1
CDR3 protein: CASSLRGQFNSPLHF

V gene: TRBV3-1/TRBV3-2
CDR3 length: 15
J gene: TRBJ1-3
D gene: TRBD1
CDR3 protein: CASSQGTGSGNTIYF

V gene: TRBV15
CDR3 length: 15
J gene: TRBJ1-3
D gene: NA
CDR3 protein: CATSRDGGFGNTIYF

V gene: TRBV27
CDR3 length: 15
J gene: TRBJ2-1
D gene: TRBD2
CDR3 protein: CASSLQNRDYEEQFF

V gene: TRBV5-1
CDR3 length: 15
J gene: TRBJ2-1
D gene: NA
CDR3 protein: CASSLQSGAYNEQFF

V gene: TRBV7-7
CDR3 length: 15
J gene: TRBJ2-2
D gene: TRBD1
CDR3 protein: CASSRDRGTAGELFF

V gene: TRBV21-1
CDR3 length: 15
J gene: TRBJ1-2
D gene: NA
CDR3 protein: CASSKTLITNYGYTF

V gene: TRBV5-1
CDR3 length: 13
J gene: TRBJ1-1
D gene: TRBD1
CDR3 protein: CASSSTGDTEAFF

V gene: TRBV6-1
CDR3 length: 14
J gene: TRBJ1-5
D gene: NA
CDR3 protein: CASSDGGGGQPQHF

V gene: TRBV7-2
CDR3 length: 15
J gene: TRBJ1-2
D gene: NA
CDR3 protein: CASSLDSGGRLGYTF

V gene: TRBV18
CDR3 length: 17
J gene: TRBJ2-1
D gene: TRBD2
CDR3 protein: CASSPPLSGRAYNEQFF

V gene: TRBV18
CDR3 length: 14
J gene: TRBJ2-5
D gene: NA
CDR3 protein: CASSPLRGRETQYF

V gene: TRBV5-1
CDR3 length: 16
J gene: TRBJ2-7
D gene: TRBD2
CDR3 protein: CASSFLSGTSAYEQYF

V gene: TRBV19
CDR3 length: 19
J gene: TRBJ2-6
D gene: NA
CDR3 protein: CASSIAPGRVFAGANVLTF

V gene: TRBV5-8
CDR3 length: 15
J gene: TRBJ2-7
D gene: TRBD1
CDR3 protein: CASSAGQGDSDEQYF

V gene: TRBV28
CDR3 length: 12
J gene: TRBJ2-1
D gene: NA
CDR3 protein: CASSYRYGEQFF

V gene: TRBV29-1
CDR3 length: 15
J gene: TRBJ1-4
D gene: NA
CDR3 protein: CSVEDRSQGGEKLFF

V gene: TRBV19
CDR3 length: 13
J gene: TRBJ2-1
D gene: NA
CDR3 protein: CASSVDSLDEQFF

V gene: TRBV10-2
CDR3 length: 15
J gene: TRBJ1-2
D gene: NA
CDR3 protein: CASSESQRRGYGYTF

V gene: TRBV6-6
CDR3 length: 14
J gene: TRBJ1-4
D gene: NA
CDR3 protein: CASSYGTNYEKLFF

V gene: TRBV5-1
CDR3 length: 16
J gene: TRBJ1-6
D gene: TRBD1
CDR3 protein: CASSLNSGGQGAPLHF